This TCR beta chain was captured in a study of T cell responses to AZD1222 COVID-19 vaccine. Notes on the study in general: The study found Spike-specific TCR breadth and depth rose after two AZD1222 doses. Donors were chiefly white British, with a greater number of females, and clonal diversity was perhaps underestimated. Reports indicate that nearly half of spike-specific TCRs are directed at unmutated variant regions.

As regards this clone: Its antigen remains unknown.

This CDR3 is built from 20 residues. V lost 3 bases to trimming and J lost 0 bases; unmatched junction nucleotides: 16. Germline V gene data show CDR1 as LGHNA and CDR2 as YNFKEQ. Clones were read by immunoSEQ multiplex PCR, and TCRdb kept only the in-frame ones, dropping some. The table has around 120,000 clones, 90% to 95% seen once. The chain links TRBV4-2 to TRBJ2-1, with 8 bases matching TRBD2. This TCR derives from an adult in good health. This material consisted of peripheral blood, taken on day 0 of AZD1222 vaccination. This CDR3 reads CASSQTFSGMLQSSYNEQFF. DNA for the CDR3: TGTGCCAGCAGCCAGACTTTTAGCGGGATGCTTCAGTCCTCCTACAATGAGCAGTTCTTC.